These 15 T cell receptor beta chains share one sample of origin, sequenced in a study of blood T cell repertoires in COVID-19. The table came from immunoSEQ multiplex PCR; TCRdb's copy has only in-frame clones and leaves some out. The sample carries over 110,000 clones, about 90% recorded once. The sequenced material came from peripheral blood. The receptors derive from a woman aged 50 to 60 with acute or convalescent COVID-19.

This clone was detected only once. The CDR3 is CASSEGPGIYNEQFF. CDR3 DNA sequence: TGCGCCAGCAGTGAGGGGCCCGGGATCTACAATGAGCAGTTCTTC. The chain uses TRBV10-1 and TRBJ2-1; the D gene is possibly TRBD2 (5 bases). This CDR3 contains 15 residues. Germline V gene lookup returns CDR1 WNHNN and CDR2 SYGVQD (reference sequence). V was shortened by 2 bases and J by 3 bases, with 11 bases between the two germline ends.

In DNA, the CDR3 is TGTGCCAGCAAAGGACTAGCGGGGAACAAAAACATTCAGTACTTC. Its protein is CASKGLAGNKNIQYF. The chain uses TRBV3-1 (or the pseudogene TRBV3-2) and TRBJ2-4; 12 bases align to TRBD2. The V and J ends lost 7 bases and 3 bases, in that order; junction bases with no gene match: 4. Germline V lookup: CDR1 LGHDT, CDR2 YNNKEL (reference sequence). This CDR3 is built from 15 residues.

CDR3 sequence reads: CASSGGRQGALEQYF. The CDR3 DNA follows: TGCGCCAGCAGCGGCGGACGACAGGGGGCCCTCGAGCAGTACTTC. The chain recombines TRBV5-1 with TRBJ2-7, with 10 positions matching TRBD1. With V trimmed by 4 bases and J by 6 bases, 10 bases remained unmatched. This CDR3 is built from 15 residues. Germline values: CDR1 SGHRS, CDR2 YFSETQ. The full variable domain, its missing parts supplied by reference TRBV5-1 and TRBJ2-7, is KAGVTQTPRYLIKTRGQQVTLSCSPISGHRSVSWYQQTPGQGLQFLFEYFSETQRNKGNFPGRFSGRQFSNSRSEMNVSTLELGDSALYLCASSGGRQGALEQYFGPGTRLTVT.

The chain couples TRBV6-6 to TRBJ1-2; maybe TRBD1 (5 bases). Germline V CDR1 and CDR2: MNHNY, SVGAGI (reference sequence). This CDR3 has 14 amino acids. Deletions cut 7 bases from V and 5 bases from J, with 17 bases between. DNA of the CDR3: TGTGCCAGCACCTTGGGGGGGTCATTATATGGCTACACCTTC. Translating it yields CASTLGGSLYGYTF.

The genes are TRBV19 and TRBJ1-5, with D hard to call. The CDR3 totals 13 residues. Germline lookup yields CDR1 LNHDA and CDR2 SQIVND (reference sequence). The V end was cut by 7 bases, the J end by 4 bases, with 11 bases between. The CDR3 is CASTALLNQPQHF. As DNA, the CDR3 is TGTGCCAGTACCGCGCTCTTAAATCAGCCCCAGCATTTT.

This chain uses TRBV10-1 with TRBJ2-1; D may be TRBD2 (5 bases). With 2 bases removed from V and 7 bases from J, the gap between germline ends came to 12 bases. Germline-derived CDR1 and CDR2 are WNHNN and SYGVQD (reference sequence). The CDR3 has 14 amino acids. CDR3 residues: CASSEGSFGNEQFF. In nucleotides, the CDR3 is TGCGCCAGCAGTGAGGGGAGTTTTGGAAATGAGCAGTTCTTC.

The chain couples TRBV30 to TRBJ1-6, with D possibly matching TRBD1 (5 bases). Between the trimmed V and J ends, which lost 5 bases and 7 bases, there was a span of 12 bases. Germline CDR1 reads GTSNPN; CDR2 reads SVGIG (reference sequence). The CDR3 has 13 amino acids. CDR3 loop: CAWAREDNSPLHF. The CDR3 nucleotides are TGTGCCTGGGCCAGGGAAGACAATTCACCCCTCCACTTT.

J is TRBJ1-2 and V is TRBV6-5; D is unresolved. Germline V lookup: CDR1 MNHEY, CDR2 SVGAGI. The V and J ends lost 4 bases and 4 bases respectively, with 4 bases between them. The CDR3 has 11 amino acids. In nucleotides, the CDR3 is TGTGCCAGCAGTTCCAGCTATGGCTACACCTTC. It is translated as CASSSSYGYTF.

The chain links TRBV5-8 to TRBJ2-5, with D possibly being TRBD2 (6 bases). This CDR3 region has 16 residues. CDR1 SGHTS and CDR2 YDEGEE come from the germline V gene. V was clipped by 0 bases and J by 1 base, with 13 bases between them. CDR3 in DNA: TGTGCCAGCAGCTTGGGGGGGAGGACGACCCAAGAGACCCAGTACTTC. This translates into CASSLGGRTTQETQYF. The full variable domain, with the rest looked up from reference TRBV5-8 and TRBJ2-5, is EAGVTQSPTHLIKTRGQQATLRCSPISGHTSVYWYQQALGLGLQFLLWYDEGEERNRGNFPPRFSGRQFPNYSSELNVNALELEDSALYLCASSLGGRTTQETQYFGPGTRLLVL.

This chain connects TRBV9 to TRBJ2-1; 10 nucleotides match TRBD1. V was pared by 1 base and J by 8 bases, with 6 bases of the junction left unmatched. Germline V gene data show CDR1 as SGDLS and CDR2 as YYNGEE. The CDR3 length is 15 residues. The CDR3 protein is CASSVYETGGHEQFF. The CDR3 DNA reads TGTGCCAGCAGCGTATACGAGACAGGGGGCCATGAGCAGTTCTTC.

V usage is TRBV12-3 or TRBV12-4 and J usage is TRBJ2-7; no definite D call. There are 12 residues in the CDR3. The V and J ends lost 4 bases and 0 bases respectively, with 4 bases between them. The CDR3 reads CASSWLSYEQYF. The CDR3 coding sequence is TGTGCCAGCAGTTGGCTCTCCTACGAGCAGTACTTC.

The rearrangement joins TRBV15 to TRBJ2-5; D not certain. Trimming removed 4 bases from V and 5 bases from J, with 8 bases in between. Germline lookup yields CDR1 LNHNV and CDR2 YYDKDF (reference sequence). The CDR3 sequence is 12 residues long. This CDR3 is CATSTVPETQYF. CDR3 nucleotides: TGTGCCACCAGCACAGTTCCGGAGACCCAGTACTTC.

The table lists this clone with a count of one. The chain links TRBV6-5 to TRBJ2-7; no reliable D call. This CDR3 is built from 10 residues. Trimming left V 5 bases short and J 11 bases short, with 10 bases between. Germline CDR1 reads MNHEY; CDR2 reads SVGAGI. The CDR3 DNA follows: TGTGCCAGCAGTCTCTCCCGGGAGTACTTC. Its translation: CASSLSREYF.

The chain has TRBV5-4 and TRBJ1-2, with no clear D. V was shortened by 1 base and J by 7 bases, with 11 bases between the two germline ends. This CDR3 contains 13 residues. Germline CDR1 is SGHNT and CDR2 is YYREEE (reference sequence). The CDR3 is CASSLMGAGGYTF. The CDR3 nucleotides read TGTGCCAGCAGCTTGATGGGAGCTGGTGGCTACACCTTC.

The V gene is TRBV10-3, the J gene TRBJ1-1, with D perhaps matching TRBD1 (6 bases). There are 14 residues in the CDR3. Germline V CDR1 and CDR2: ENHRY, SYGVKD. V lost 4 bases to trimming and J lost 0 bases, with 9 bases between them. CDR3 DNA: TGTGCCATCAGTGGCGGACAGTTGAACACTGAAGCTTTCTTT. It codes for CAISGGQLNTEAFF.